Below are 10 T cell receptor beta chains sequenced from a single sample in a study of blood T cells in healthy people across ages. With a J-beta primer mix and a sample-barcoded 5' primer, a second PCR ran about 7 to 12 cycles. TCRdb recomputed calls from the 5' RACE reads with MiXCR, one row per CDR3 protein. The repertoire holds about 830,000 distinct CDR3 sequences, with 55% to 65% as singletons. Sequenced material: blood. All receptors come from a man between 25 and 39 years old in good health.

The chain joins TRBV4-3 to TRBJ2-1; 8 bases are shared with TRBD1. Germline V gene data show CDR1 as LGHNA and CDR2 as YSLEER. V shed 4 bases and J 3 bases; nucleotides not matched to a gene: 8. The CDR3 has 16 residues. CDR3 sequence: CASSPTTGGNYNEQFF. The CDR3 DNA reads as TGCGCCAGCAGCCCAACTACAGGGGGAAACTACAATGAGCAGTTCTTC.

The J gene is TRBJ2-1, the V gene TRBV6-2 or TRBV6-3, with D perhaps matching TRBD1 or TRBD2 (6 bases each). V lost 10 bases, J lost 8 bases, and 21 bases lay in between. The length of the CDR3 is 14 residues. Germline-derived CDR1 and CDR2 are MNHEY and SVGEGT. The chain's CDR3 is CAIGLTGAGDEQFF. CDR3 in DNA: TGTGCCATCGGACTAACGGGGGCGGGCGATGAGCAGTTCTTC.

This rearrangement joins TRBV6-6 to TRBJ1-6; 7 nucleotides line up with TRBD1. The germline gives CDR1 MNHNY, CDR2 SVGAGI (reference sequence). Unmatched junction bases numbered 0, after V lost 1 base and J lost 6 bases. This CDR3 has 14 amino acids. The CDR3 loop reads CASSYWDSNSPLHF. As DNA, the CDR3 is TGTGCCAGCAGTTACTGGGACAGTAATTCACCCCTCCACTTT.

The rearrangement joins TRBV20-1 to TRBJ2-3; unclear D gene. Deletions cut 5 bases from V and 1 base from J, with 10 bases between. The CDR3 extends over 13 amino acids. Germline lookup yields CDR1 DFQATT and CDR2 SNEGSKA (reference sequence). The CDR3 DNA sequence: TGCAGTGCTCTAGGAATGGGCACAGATACGCAGTATTTT. Its translation: CSALGMGTDTQYF.

This clonotype was recorded at least ten times. The chain has TRBV5-1 and TRBJ2-5, with D perhaps matching TRBD1 (6 bases). CDR3 length equals 14 residues. Per germline, CDR1 SGHRS and CDR2 YFSETQ. Trimming took off 2 bases at V and 5 bases at J, with 13 bases between the two ends. The CDR3 is CASSFQGQGETQYF. The CDR3 nucleotides are TGCGCCAGCAGCTTCCAGGGTCAGGGGGAGACCCAGTACTTC.

This clonotype was recorded only once. The chain employs TRBV30 and TRBJ2-4; no clear D gene. In germline, CDR1 is GTSNPN, CDR2 SVGIG (reference sequence). This CDR3 contains 12 residues. Trimming removed 3 bases from V and 2 bases from J, with 5 bases in between. The CDR3 protein is CAWRETKNIQYF. CDR3 coding DNA: TGTGCCTGGAGGGAAACCAAAAACATTCAGTACTTC. The full variable domain, completed using reference TRBV30 and TRBJ2-4, is SQTIHQWPATLVQPVGSPLSLECTVEGTSNPNLYWYRQAAGRGLQLLFYSVGIGQISSEVPQNLSASRPQDRQFILSSKKLLLSDSGFYLCAWRETKNIQYFGAGTRLSVL.

This clonotype was detected only a few times. The chain uses TRBV12-3 or TRBV12-4 and TRBJ2-5, with a tentative D call TRBD1 (6 bases). The germline V and J ends were trimmed by 5 bases and 0 bases, with 10 bases remaining between them. The CDR3 extends over 14 amino acids. CDR3 sequence: CASSERGYQETQYF. For the CDR3, the DNA is TGTGCCAGCAGTGAGAGGGGGTACCAAGAGACCCAGTACTTC.

The chain joins TRBV7-8 to TRBJ2-2; unclear D gene. Trimming stripped 2 bases from V and 3 bases from J, with 7 bases between. Germline loops: CDR1 SGHVS, CDR2 FQNEAQ. CDR3 length equals 14 residues. CDR3: CASSLSSHTGELFF. Written as DNA, the CDR3 is TGTGCCAGCAGCTTATCTTCCCACACCGGGGAGCTGTTTTTT.

V gene TRBV9 combines with J gene TRBJ2-3, with 10 bases lining up with TRBD2. CDR3 length equals 14 residues. Germline CDR1 reads SGDLS; CDR2 reads YYNGEE. V dropped 3 bases and J dropped 7; count of bases not matched to a gene: 5. CDR3 nucleotide sequence: TGTGCCAGCAGCGAAAGCGGGGGGGTTAATACGCAGTATTTT. It yields the protein CASSESGGVNTQYF.

The rearrangement uses TRBV7-2 and TRBJ2-7; maybe TRBD1 (7 bases). V lost 4 bases, J lost 1 base, and 11 bases lay in between. CDR1 is SGHTA, CDR2 FQGNSA, per germline. The CDR3 is 14 residues long. In nucleotides, the CDR3 is TGTGCCAGCAGCTCCGCGGGACAGTCCTACGAGCAGTACTTC. Amino acid sequence: CASSSAGQSYEQYF.